Listed here is a single T cell receptor beta chain. Antigen: not known. The CDR3 spans 14 residues. The V end was cut by 3 bases, the J end by 8 bases, with 15 bases between. This entry comes from a study of T-cell reconstitution after alpha-beta-depleted transplantation in children. Unique molecular identifiers tagged the TCRbeta library. TCRdb passed the PCR reads through MiXCR, listing each CDR3 protein once. This table holds about 980,000 distinct CDR3 sequences, about 26% found once. Study results and caveats: Diversity of TCRbeta at day 60 was high in some patients, arising from surviving recipient T cells and thymic progenitors. Counts and diversity of T cells one year after transplant came mostly from newly produced T cells.

This chain uses TRBV12-3 or TRBV12-4 with TRBJ2-3; D is ambiguous. This TCR was recovered from a boy under two years old who had a stem cell transplant for SCID, so the T cells may come from the graft donor. Sequenced here: PBMCs, mostly from graft donor cells, sampled 360 days after TCRalphabeta/CD19-depleted stem cell transplant. The CDR3: CASSLPPTILTQYF. The CDR3, as DNA: TGTGCCAGCAGTTTGCCCCCAACTATCCTTACGCAGTATTTT.